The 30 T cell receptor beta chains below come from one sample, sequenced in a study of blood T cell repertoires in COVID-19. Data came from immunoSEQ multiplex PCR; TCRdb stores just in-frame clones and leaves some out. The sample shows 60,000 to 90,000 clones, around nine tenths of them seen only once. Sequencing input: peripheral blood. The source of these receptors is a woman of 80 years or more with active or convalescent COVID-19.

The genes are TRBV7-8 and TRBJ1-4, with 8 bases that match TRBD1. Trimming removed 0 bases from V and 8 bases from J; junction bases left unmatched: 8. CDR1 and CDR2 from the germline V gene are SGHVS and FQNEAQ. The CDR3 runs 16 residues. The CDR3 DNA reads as TGTGCCAGCAGCTTAGCCGCAGGGGGCGCCGGGGAAAAACTGTTTTTT. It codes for CASSLAAGGAGEKLFF.

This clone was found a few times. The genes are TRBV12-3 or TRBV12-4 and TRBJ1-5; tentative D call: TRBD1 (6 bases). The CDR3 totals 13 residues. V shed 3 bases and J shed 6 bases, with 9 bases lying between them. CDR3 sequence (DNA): TGTGCCAGCAGTTTTGCAGGGGCTCAGCCCCAGCATTTT. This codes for CASSFAGAQPQHF.

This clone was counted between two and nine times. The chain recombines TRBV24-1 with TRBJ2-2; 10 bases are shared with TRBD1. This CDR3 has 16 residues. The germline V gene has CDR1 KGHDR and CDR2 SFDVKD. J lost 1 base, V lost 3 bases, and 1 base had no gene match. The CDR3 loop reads CATSDRTGGNTGELFF. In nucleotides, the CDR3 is TGTGCCACCAGTGATCGGACAGGGGGGAACACCGGGGAGCTGTTTTTT.

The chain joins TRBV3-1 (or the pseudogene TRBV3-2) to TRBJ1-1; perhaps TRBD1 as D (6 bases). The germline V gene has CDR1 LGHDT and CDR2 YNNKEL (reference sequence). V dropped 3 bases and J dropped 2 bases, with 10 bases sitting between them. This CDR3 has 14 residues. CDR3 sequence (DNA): TGTGCCAGCAGCCATCGACAGGTTAACACTGAAGCTTTCTTT. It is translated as CASSHRQVNTEAFF.

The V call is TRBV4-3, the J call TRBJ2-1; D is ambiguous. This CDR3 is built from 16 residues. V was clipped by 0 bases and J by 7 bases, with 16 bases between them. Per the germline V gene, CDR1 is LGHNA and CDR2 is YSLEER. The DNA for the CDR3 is TGCGCCAGCAGCCAAGATTTAAACAGAGTTGGTAATGAGCAGTTCTTC. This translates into CASSQDLNRVGNEQFF.

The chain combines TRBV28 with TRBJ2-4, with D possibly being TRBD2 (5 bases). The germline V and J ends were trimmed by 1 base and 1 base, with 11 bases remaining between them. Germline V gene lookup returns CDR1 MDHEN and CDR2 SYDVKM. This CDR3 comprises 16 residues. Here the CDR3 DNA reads TGTGCCAGCAGTTTATACGGGGTAGGGGCCAAAAACATTCAGTACTTC. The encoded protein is CASSLYGVGAKNIQYF.

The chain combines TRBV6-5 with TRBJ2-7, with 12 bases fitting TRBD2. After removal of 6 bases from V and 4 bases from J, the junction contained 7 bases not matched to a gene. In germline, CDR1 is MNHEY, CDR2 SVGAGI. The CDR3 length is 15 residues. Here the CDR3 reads CASRKGLAGNYEQYF. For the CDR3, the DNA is TGTGCCAGCAGAAAAGGACTAGCGGGAAATTACGAGCAGTACTTC.

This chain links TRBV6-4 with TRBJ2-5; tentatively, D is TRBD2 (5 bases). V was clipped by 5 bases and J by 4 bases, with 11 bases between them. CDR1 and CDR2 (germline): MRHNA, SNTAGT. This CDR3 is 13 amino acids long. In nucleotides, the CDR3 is TGTGCCAGCAGTCGGGAAGTACTAGAGACCCAGTACTTC. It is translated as CASSREVLETQYF.

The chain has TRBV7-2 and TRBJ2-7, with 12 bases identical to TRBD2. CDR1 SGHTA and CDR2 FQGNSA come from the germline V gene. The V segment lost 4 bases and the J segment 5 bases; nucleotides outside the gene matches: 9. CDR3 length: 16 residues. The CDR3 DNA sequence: TGTGCCAGCAGCTACCAAGGACTAGCGGGAAGGAACGAGCAGTACTTC. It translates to CASSYQGLAGRNEQYF.

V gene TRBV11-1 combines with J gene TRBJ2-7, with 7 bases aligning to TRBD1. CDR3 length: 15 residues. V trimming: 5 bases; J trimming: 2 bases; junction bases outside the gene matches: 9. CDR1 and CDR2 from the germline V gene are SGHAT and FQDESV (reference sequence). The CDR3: CASSRPGQDTYEQYF. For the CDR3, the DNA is TGTGCCAGCAGCCGACCCGGACAGGACACCTACGAGCAGTACTTC.

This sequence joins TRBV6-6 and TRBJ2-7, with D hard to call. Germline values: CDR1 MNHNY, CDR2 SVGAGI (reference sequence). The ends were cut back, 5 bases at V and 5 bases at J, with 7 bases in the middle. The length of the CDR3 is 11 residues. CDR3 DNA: TGTGCCAGCAGTCCCCTTAACGAGCAGTACTTC. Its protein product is CASSPLNEQYF.

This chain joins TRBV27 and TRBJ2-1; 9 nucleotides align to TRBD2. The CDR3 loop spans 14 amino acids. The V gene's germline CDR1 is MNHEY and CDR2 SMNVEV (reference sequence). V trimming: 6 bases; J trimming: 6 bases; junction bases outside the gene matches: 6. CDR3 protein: CASSQGAGGNEQFF. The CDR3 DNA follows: TGTGCCAGCAGCCAGGGAGCGGGAGGCAATGAGCAGTTCTTC.

The CDR3 DNA is TGTGCCAGCGGAATGAGGTCCAACTCTCCCCTCCACTTT. Amino acid sequence: CASGMRSNSPLHF. The chain employs TRBV27 and TRBJ1-6, with D hard to call. The CDR3 consists of 13 residues. Between the trimmed V and J ends, which lost 8 bases and 13 bases, there was a span of 18 bases. Germline V gene sequence: CDR1 MNHEY, CDR2 SMNVEV (reference sequence).

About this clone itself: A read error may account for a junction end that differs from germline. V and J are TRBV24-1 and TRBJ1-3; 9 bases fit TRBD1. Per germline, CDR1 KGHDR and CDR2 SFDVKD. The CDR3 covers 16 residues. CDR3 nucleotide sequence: TGTGCCACCAGTGACCACAGGGGGCCGCGGGGAAACACCATGTATTTT. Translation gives CATSDHRGPRGNTMYF.

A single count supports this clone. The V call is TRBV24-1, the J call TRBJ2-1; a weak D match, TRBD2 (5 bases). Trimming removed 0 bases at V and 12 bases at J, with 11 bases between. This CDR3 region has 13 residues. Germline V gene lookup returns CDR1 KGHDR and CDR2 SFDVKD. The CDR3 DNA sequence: TGTGCCACCAGTGATTTGAAGAGGGTGGGGCAGTTCTTC. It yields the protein CATSDLKRVGQFF.

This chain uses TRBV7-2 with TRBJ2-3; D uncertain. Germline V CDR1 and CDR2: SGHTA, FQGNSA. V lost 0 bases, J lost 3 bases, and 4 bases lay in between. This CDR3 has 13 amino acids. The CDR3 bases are TGTGCCAGCAGCTTAGCCCTAACAGATACGCAGTATTTT. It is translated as CASSLALTDTQYF.

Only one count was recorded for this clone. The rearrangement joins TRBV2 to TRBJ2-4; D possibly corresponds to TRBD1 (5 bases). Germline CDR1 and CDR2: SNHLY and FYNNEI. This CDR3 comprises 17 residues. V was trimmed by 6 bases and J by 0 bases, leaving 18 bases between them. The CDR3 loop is CASRLQASSLAKNIQYF. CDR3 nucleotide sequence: TGTGCCAGCAGATTACAGGCCTCCTCCCTAGCCAAAAACATTCAGTACTTC.

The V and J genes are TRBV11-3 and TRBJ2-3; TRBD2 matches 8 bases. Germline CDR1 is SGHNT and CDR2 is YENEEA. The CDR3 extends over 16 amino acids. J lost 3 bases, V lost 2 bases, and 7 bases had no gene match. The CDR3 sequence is CASSLKPGLGTDTQYF. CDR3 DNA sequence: TGTGCCAGCAGCTTAAAACCGGGACTAGGAACAGATACGCAGTATTTT.

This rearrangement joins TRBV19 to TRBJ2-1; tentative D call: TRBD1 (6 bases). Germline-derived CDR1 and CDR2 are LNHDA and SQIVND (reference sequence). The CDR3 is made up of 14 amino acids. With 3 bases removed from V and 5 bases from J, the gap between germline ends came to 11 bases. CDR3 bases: TGTGCCAGTAGTATTCAGGGGCCACACAATGAGCAGTTCTTC. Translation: CASSIQGPHNEQFF.

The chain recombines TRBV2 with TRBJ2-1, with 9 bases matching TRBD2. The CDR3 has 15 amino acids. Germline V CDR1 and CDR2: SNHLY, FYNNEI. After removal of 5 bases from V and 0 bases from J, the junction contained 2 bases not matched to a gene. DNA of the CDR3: TGTGCCAGCAGTCGTAGCGGGAGCTCCTACAATGAGCAGTTCTTC. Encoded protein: CASSRSGSSYNEQFF.

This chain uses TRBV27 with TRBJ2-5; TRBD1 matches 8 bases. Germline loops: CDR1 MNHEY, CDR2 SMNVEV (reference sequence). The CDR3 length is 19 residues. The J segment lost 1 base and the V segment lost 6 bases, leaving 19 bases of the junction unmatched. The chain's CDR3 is CASSLRQGISRGRQETQYF. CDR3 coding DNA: TGTGCCAGCAGCCTCCGACAGGGGATTTCGCGGGGACGCCAAGAGACCCAGTACTTC.

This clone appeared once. The chain's CDR3 is CASSHPRGSSYNEQFF. The CDR3 region has the DNA TGCGCCAGCAGCCACCCCAGGGGGAGCTCCTACAATGAGCAGTTCTTC. The chain couples TRBV4-1 to TRBJ2-1; 7 bases agree with TRBD1. CDR3 length: 16 amino acids. CDR1 is MGHRA and CDR2 is YSYEKL in the germline V gene. Losses at the gene ends were 3 bases for V and 0 bases for J; bases not matched to a gene: 5.

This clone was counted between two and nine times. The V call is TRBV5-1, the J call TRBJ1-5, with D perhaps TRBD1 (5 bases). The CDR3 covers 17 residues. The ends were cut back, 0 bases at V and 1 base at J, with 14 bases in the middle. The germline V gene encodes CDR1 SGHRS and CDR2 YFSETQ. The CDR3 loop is CASSLGGGPRSNQPQHF. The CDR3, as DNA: TGCGCCAGCAGCTTGGGCGGGGGACCGCGGAGCAATCAGCCCCAGCATTTT.

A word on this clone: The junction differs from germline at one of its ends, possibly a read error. The CDR3 region has the DNA TGTGCCAGCAGCCTTTCAGGACAGCCTACGGCCCTCTTC. Encoded protein: CASSLSGQPTALF. The chain uses TRBV7-2 and TRBJ2-7; TRBD1 might be the D (6 bases). This CDR3 has 13 residues. Germline CDR1 reads SGHTA; CDR2 reads FQGNSA.

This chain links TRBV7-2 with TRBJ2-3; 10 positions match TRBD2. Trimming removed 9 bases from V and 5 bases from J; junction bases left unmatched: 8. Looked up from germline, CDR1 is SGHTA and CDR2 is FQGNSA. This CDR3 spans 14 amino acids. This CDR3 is CASASGGAVDTQYF. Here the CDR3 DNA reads TGTGCCAGTGCCAGCGGGGGGGCTGTAGATACGCAGTATTTT.

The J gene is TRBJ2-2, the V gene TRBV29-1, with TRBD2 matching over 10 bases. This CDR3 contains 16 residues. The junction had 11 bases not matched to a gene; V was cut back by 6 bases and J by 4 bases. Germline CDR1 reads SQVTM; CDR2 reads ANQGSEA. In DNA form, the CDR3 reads TGCAGCGTGAGGGGGCTAGCGGGAGAATTCACCGGGGAGCTGTTTTTT. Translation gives CSVRGLAGEFTGELFF.

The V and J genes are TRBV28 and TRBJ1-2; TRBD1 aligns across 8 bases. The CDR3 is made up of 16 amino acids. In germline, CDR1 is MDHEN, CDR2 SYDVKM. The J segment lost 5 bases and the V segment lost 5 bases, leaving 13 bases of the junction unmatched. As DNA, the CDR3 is TGTGCCAGCAGTCCCGCACAGGGGGGGTCCGGATATGGCTACACCTTC. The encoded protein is CASSPAQGGSGYGYTF.

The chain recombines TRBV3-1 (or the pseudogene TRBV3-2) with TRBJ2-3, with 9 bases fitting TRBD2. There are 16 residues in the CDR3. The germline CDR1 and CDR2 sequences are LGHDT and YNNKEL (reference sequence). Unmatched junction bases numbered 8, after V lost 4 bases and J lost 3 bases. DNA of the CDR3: TGTGCCAGCAGCCTTCAAGCGGGAGGTTCGACAGATACGCAGTATTTT. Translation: CASSLQAGGSTDTQYF.

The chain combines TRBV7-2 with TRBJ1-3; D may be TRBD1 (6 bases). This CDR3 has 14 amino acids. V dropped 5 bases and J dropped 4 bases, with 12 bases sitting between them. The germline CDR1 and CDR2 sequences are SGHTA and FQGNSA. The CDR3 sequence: CASSPDSVGNTIYF. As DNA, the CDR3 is TGTGCCAGCAGCCCGGACAGCGTCGGAAACACCATATATTTT.

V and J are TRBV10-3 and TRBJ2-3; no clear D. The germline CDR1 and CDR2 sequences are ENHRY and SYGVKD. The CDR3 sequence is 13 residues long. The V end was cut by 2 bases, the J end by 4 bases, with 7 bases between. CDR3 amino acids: CAISEKRADTQYF. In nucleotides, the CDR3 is TGTGCCATCAGTGAGAAAAGAGCAGATACGCAGTATTTT.